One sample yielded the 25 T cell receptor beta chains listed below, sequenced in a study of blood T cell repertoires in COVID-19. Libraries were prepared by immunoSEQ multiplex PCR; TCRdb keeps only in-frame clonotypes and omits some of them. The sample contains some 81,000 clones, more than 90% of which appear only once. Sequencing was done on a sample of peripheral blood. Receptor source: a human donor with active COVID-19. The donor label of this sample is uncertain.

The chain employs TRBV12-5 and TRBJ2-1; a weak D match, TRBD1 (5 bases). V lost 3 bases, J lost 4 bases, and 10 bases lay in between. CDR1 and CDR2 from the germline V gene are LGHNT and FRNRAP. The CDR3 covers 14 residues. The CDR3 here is CASGLAGSYNEQFF. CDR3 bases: TGTGCTAGTGGTTTAGCAGGGTCGTACAATGAGCAGTTCTTC.

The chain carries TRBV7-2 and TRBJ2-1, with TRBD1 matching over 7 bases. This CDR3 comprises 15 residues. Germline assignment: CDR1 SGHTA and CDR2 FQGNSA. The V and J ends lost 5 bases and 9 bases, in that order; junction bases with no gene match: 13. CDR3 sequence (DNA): TGTGCCAGCAGCACCCGGACAGGCCAACTGGGTGAGCAGTTCTTC. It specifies CASSTRTGQLGEQFF.

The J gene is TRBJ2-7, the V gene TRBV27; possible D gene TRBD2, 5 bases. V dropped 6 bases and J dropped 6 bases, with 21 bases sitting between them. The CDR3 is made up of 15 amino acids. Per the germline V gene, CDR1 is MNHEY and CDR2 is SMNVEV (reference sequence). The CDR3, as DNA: TGTGCCAGCAGGCGAGACGGGATCCCCGCAAGCGAGCAGTACTTC. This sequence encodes CASRRDGIPASEQYF.

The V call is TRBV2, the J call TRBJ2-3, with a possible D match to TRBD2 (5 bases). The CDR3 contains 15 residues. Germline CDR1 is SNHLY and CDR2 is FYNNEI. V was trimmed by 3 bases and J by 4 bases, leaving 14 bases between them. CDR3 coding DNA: TGTGCCAGCAGTGACCCGAGGGTGACGCCAGATACGCAGTATTTT. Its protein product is CASSDPRVTPDTQYF.

In DNA, the CDR3 is TGTGCCAGCAGCGCCCGTACAGGGGGGTTGCATGAAAAACTGTTTTTT. This encodes CASSARTGGLHEKLFF. V and J are TRBV5-4 and TRBJ1-4; 8 bases agree with TRBD1. J gave up 6 bases and V 4 bases, and 11 bases lay outside the gene matches. The CDR3 covers 16 residues. The germline V gene has CDR1 SGHNT and CDR2 YYREEE (reference sequence).

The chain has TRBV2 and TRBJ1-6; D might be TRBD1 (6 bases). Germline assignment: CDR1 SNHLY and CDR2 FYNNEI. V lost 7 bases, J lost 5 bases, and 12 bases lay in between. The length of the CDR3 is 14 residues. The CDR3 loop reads CASILDSDNSPLHF. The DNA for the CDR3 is TGTGCCAGCATTCTGGACAGCGATAATTCACCCCTCCACTTT.

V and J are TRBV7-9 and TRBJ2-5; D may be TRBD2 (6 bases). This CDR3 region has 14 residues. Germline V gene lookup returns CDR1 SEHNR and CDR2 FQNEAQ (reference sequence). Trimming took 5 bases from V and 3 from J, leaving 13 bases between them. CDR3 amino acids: CASSPWGGEETQYF. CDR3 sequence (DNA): TGTGCCAGCAGCCCTTGGGGCGGGGAAGAGACCCAGTACTTC.

CDR3 nucleotides: TGTGCCAGCAGTTTTCTCTATTACGGGACTAGCGGGAGAAGGGATACGCAGTATTTT. As protein: CASSFLYYGTSGRRDTQYF. The gene calls are TRBV28 and TRBJ2-3, with 14 bases identical to TRBD2. The germline CDR1 and CDR2 sequences are MDHEN and SYDVKM. J lost 6 bases, V lost 3 bases, and 14 bases had no gene match. The CDR3 has 19 residues.

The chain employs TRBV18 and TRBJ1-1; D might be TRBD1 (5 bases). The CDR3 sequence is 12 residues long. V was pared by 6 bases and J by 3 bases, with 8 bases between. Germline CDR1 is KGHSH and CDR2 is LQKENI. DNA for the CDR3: TGTGCCAGCTCGCGCAGGGACACTGAAGCTTTCTTT. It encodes CASSRRDTEAFF.

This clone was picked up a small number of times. The CDR3 reads CASTEGAENTIYF. In nucleotides, the CDR3 is TGTGCCAGCACCGAGGGGGCTGAAAACACCATATATTTT. This rearrangement joins TRBV9 to TRBJ1-3, with 7 bases lining up with TRBD1. This CDR3 is built from 13 residues. Trimming cost V 6 bases and J 6 bases; bases outside gene matches: 6. Germline V lookup: CDR1 SGDLS, CDR2 YYNGEE.

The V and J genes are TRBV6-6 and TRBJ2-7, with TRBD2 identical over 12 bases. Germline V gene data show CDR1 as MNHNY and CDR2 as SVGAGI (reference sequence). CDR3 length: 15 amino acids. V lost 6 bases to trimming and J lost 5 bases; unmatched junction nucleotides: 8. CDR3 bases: TGTGCCAGCAGCAGACTAGCGGGGGAACTCGACGAGCAGTACTTC. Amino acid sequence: CASSRLAGELDEQYF.

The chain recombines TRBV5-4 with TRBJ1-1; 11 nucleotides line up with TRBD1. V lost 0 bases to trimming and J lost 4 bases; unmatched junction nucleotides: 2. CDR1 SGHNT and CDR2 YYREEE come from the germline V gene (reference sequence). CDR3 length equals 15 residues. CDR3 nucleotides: TGTGCCAGCAGCTTGGAAGGGACAGGGGGCACTGAAGCTTTCTTT. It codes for CASSLEGTGGTEAFF. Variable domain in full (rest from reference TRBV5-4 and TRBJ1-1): ETGVTQSPTHLIKTRGQQVTLRCSSQSGHNTVSWYQQALGQGPQFIFQYYREEENGRGNFPPRFSGLQFPNYSSELNVNALELDDSALYLCASSLEGTGGTEAFFGQGTRLTVV.

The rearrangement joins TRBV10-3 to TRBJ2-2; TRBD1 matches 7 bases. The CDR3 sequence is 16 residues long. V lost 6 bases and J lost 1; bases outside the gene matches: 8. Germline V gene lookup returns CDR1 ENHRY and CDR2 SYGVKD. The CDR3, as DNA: TGTGCCATCAGAGGGAACAGGGGCGAGAACACCGGGGAGCTGTTTTTT. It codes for CAIRGNRGENTGELFF.

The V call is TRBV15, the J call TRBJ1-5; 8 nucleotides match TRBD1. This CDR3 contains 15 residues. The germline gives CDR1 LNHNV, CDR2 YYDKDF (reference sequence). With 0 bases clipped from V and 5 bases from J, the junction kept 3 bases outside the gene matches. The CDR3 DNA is TGTGCCACCAGCAGAGATCAGGGGGCGGATCAGCCCCAGCATTTT. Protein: CATSRDQGADQPQHF.

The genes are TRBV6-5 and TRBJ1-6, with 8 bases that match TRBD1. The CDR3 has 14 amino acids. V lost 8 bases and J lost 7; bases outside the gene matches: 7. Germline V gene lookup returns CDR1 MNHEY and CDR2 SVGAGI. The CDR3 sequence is CASRPAGGNSPLHF. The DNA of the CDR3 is TGTGCCAGCCGACCCGCAGGGGGCAATTCACCCCTCCACTTT.

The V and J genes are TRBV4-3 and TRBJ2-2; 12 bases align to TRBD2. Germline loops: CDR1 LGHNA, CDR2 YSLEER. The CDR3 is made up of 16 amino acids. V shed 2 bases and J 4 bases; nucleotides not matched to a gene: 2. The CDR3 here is CASSQKLAGGTGELFF. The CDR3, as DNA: TGCGCCAGCAGCCAAAAACTAGCGGGAGGCACCGGGGAGCTGTTTTTT.

The CDR3 region is CASSLNSGLATYEQYF. For the CDR3, the DNA is TGTGCCAGCAGCTTAAATTCTGGACTAGCGACCTACGAGCAGTACTTC. The V gene is TRBV7-8, the J gene TRBJ2-7; TRBD2 matches at 9 bases. CDR1 and CDR2 (germline): SGHVS, FQNEAQ. The CDR3 is made up of 16 amino acids. The J segment lost 2 bases and the V segment lost 2 bases, leaving 7 bases of the junction unmatched.

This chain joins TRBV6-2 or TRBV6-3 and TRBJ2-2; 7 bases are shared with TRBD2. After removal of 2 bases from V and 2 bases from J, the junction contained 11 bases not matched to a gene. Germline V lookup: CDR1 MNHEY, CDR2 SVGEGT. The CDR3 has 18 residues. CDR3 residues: CASSYRLGLAENTGELFF. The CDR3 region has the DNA TGTGCCAGCAGTTACAGGTTAGGGCTAGCGGAAAACACCGGGGAGCTGTTTTTT.

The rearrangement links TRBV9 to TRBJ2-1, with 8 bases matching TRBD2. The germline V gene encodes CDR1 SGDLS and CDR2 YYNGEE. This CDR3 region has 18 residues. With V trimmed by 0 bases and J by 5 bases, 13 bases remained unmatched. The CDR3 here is CASSVVSTAGAWHNEQFF. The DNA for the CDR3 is TGTGCCAGCAGCGTAGTTTCGACAGCGGGAGCCTGGCACAATGAGCAGTTCTTC.

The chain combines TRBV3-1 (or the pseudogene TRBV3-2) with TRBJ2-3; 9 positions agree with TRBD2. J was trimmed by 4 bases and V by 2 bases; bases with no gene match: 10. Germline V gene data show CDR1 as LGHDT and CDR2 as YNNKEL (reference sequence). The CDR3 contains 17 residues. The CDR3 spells CASSQNVAGAAADTQYF. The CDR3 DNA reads TGTGCCAGCAGCCAAAATGTAGCGGGAGCGGCGGCAGATACGCAGTATTTT.

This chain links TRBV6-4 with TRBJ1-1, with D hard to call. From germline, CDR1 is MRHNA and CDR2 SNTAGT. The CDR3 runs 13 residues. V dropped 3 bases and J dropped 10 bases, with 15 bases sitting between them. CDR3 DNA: TGTGCCAGCAGTGATTCCCCCCGGGGTGGAGCTTTCTTT. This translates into CASSDSPRGGAFF.

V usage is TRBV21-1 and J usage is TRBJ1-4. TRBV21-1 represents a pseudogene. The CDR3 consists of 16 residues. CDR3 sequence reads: CASSIREQTTNEKLFF. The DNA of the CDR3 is TGTGCCAGCAGCATCCGGGAACAAACAACTAATGAAAAACTGTTTTTT.

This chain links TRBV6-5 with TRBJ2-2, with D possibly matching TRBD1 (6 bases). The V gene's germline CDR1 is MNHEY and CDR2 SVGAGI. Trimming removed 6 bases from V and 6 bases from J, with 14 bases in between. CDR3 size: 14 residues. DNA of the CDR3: TGTGCCAGCAGATCTGACAGGCTCGCCGGGGAGCTGTTTTTT. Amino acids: CASRSDRLAGELFF.

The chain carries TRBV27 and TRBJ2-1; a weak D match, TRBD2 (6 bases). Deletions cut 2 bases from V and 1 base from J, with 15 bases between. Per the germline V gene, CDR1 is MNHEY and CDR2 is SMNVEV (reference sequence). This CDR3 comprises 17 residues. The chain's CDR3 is CASSLSRRRESYNEQFF. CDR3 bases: TGTGCCAGCAGTTTAAGTCGGCGACGGGAGTCCTACAATGAGCAGTTCTTC.

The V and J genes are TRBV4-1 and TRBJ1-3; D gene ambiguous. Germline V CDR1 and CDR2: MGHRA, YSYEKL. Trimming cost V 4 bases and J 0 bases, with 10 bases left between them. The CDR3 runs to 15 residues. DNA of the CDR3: TGCGCCAGCAGCCTTCGTGAGAGCTCTGGAAACACCATATATTTT. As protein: CASSLRESSGNTIYF.